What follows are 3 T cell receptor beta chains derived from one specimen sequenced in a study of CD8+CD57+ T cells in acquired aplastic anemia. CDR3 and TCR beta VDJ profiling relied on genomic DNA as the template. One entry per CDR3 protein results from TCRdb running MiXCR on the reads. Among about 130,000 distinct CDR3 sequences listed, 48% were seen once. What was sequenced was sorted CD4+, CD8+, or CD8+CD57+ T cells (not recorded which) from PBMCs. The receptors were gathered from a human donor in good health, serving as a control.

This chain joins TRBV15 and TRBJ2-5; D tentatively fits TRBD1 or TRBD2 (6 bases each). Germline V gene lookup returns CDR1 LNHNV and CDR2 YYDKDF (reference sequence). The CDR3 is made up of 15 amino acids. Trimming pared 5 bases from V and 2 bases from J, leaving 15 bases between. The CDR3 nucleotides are TGTGCCACCAGCGCGGATACAGGGAGGCAAGAGACCCAGTACTTC. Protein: CATSADTGRQETQYF.

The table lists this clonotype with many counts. Written as DNA, the CDR3 is TGTGCCAGCAGTGTTAGCGGGGGGCGGGATGAGCAGTTCTTC. Translating it yields CASSVSGGRDEQFF. This chain joins TRBV6-1 and TRBJ2-1, with 10 bases identical to TRBD2. The CDR3 totals 14 residues. V was clipped by 4 bases and J by 8 bases; unmatched bases: 5. Germline assignment: CDR1 MNHNS and CDR2 SASEGT.

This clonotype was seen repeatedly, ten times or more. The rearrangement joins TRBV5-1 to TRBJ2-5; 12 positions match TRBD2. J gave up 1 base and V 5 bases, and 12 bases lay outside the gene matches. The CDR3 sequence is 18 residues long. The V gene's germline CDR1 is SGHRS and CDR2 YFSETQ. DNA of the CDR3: TGCGCCAGCAGGCGCTCTAGCGGGGGGGCGGTGACCCAAGAGACCCAGTACTTC. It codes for CASRRSSGGAVTQETQYF.